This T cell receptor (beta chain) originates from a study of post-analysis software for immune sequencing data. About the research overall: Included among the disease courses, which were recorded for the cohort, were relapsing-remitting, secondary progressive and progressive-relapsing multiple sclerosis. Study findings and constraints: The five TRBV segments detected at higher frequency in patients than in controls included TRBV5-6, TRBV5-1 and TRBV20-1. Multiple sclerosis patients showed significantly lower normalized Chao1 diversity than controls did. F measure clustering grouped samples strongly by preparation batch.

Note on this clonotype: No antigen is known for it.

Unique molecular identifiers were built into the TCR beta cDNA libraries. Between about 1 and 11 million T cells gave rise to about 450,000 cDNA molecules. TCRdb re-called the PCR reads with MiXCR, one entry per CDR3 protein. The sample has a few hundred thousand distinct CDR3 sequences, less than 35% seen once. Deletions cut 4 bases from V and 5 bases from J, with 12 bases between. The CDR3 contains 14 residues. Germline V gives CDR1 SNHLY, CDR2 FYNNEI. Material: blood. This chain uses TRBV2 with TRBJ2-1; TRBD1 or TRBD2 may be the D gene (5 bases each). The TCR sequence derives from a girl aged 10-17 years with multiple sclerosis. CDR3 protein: CASSAGQGDNEQFF. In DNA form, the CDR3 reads TGTGCCAGCAGTGCGGGGCAGGGAGACAATGAGCAGTTCTTC.